This T cell receptor (beta chain) was observed in a study of identical twins. A single record per CDR3 protein comes from TCRdb applying MiXCR to the 5' RACE reads. Among fewer than 900,000 distinct CDR3 sequences listed, approximately 21% were seen once. The V and J ends lost 5 bases and 3 bases respectively, with 14 bases between them. This CDR3 comprises 15 residues. Looked up from germline, CDR1 is SEHNR and CDR2 is FQNEAQ (reference sequence). This clonotype came up many times. These sequences were also reported in another study, on T cells expressing NK-cell markers. That paper states: Source material for TCR beta repertoires consisted of sorted CD3+CD56+NKG2C+, CD3+CD56+NKG2C- and CD3+CD56-NKG2C+ T cells. Seven of eight sequenced donors tested HCMV-seropositive; one tested seronegative. Sorting of alpha-beta TCR T cells alone was achieved in several experiments with an anti-gamma-delta TCR antibody.

The gene calls are TRBV7-9 and TRBJ2-1; D might be TRBD2 (6 bases). The TCR was taken from a woman younger than 30 in good health. What was sequenced was PBMCs. CDR3 region: CASSPRGGDYNEQFF. Written as DNA, the CDR3 is TGTGCCAGCAGCCCCCGGGGCGGGGACTACAATGAGCAGTTCTTC.